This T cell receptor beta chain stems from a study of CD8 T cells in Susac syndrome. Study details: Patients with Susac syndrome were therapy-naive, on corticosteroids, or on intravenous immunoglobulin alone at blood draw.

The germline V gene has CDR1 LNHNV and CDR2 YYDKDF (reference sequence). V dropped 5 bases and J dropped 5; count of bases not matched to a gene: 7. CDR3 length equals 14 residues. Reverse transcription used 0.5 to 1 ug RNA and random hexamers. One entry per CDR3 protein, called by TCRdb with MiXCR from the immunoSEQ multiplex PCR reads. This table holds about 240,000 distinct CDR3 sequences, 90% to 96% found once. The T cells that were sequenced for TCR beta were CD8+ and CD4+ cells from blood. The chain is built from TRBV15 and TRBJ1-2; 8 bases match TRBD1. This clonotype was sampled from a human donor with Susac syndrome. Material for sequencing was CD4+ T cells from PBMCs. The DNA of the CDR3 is TGTGCCACCAGCTTCGGACAGGGTGAATATGGCTACACCTTC. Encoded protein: CATSFGQGEYGYTF. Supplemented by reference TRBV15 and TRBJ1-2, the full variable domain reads DAMVIQNPRYQVTQFGKPVTLSCSQTLNHNVMYWYQQKSSQAPKLLFHYYDKDFNNEADTPDNFQSRRPNTSFCFLDIRSPGLGDTAMYLCATSFGQGEYGYTFGSGTRLTVV.